Presented here are 31 T cell receptor beta chains from one specimen sequenced in a study. From the 5' RACE reads, TCRdb called clonotypes with MiXCR, one entry per CDR3 protein. Found here are roughly 42,000 distinct CDR3 sequences, 30% of them singletons; the top ten hold just over 4%. The specimen sequenced was tumor-infiltrating memory CD4+ T cells sorted from the breast tumor. Stated subset: memory CD4+ T cells, CD4+CD45RO+CD25-. These receptors all stem from a female donor with breast cancer.

The gene calls are TRBV9 and TRBJ1-6; no definite D call. This CDR3 has 14 amino acids. The V gene's germline CDR1 is SGDLS and CDR2 YYNGEE. Trimming shortened V by 4 bases and J by 9 bases, and 14 bases separated the two germline ends. The CDR3 nucleotides are TGTGCCAGCAGCCCCACGGGAGTGAGTTCACCCCTCCACTTT. Encoded protein: CASSPTGVSSPLHF. The full variable domain, with the rest looked up from reference TRBV9 and TRBJ1-6, is DSGVTQTPKHLITATGQRVTLRCSPRSGDLSVYWYQQSLDQGLQFLIQYYNGEERAKGNILERFSAQQFPDLHSELNLSSLELGDSALYFCASSPTGVSSPLHFGNGTRLTVT.

The V call is TRBV6-2 or TRBV6-3, the J call TRBJ2-1; D ambiguous. Deletions cut 8 bases from V and 8 bases from J, with 10 bases between. Germline V gene data show CDR1 as MNHEY and CDR2 as SVGEGT. This CDR3 has 11 residues. CDR3 coding DNA: TGTGCCAGCGCAATAGGGTATGAGCAGTTCTTC. This gives the protein CASAIGYEQFF.

This chain joins TRBV5-1 and TRBJ2-2; TRBD2 is a possible D gene (6 bases). V was clipped by 0 bases and J by 1 base, with 10 bases between them. CDR3 length: 16 residues. Germline V gene lookup returns CDR1 SGHRS and CDR2 YFSETQ. In DNA form, the CDR3 reads TGCGCCAGCAGCTTGGGGCCAGCGGGGAACACCGGGGAGCTGTTTTTT. It specifies CASSLGPAGNTGELFF.

The chain uses TRBV7-2 and TRBJ1-5; possibly TRBD1 for D (5 bases). V dropped 1 base and J dropped 6 bases, with 10 bases sitting between them. The CDR3 consists of 14 residues. Per the germline V gene, CDR1 is SGHTA and CDR2 is FQGNSA. The CDR3 DNA follows: TGTGCCAGCAGCTTAGGGCAGGGCGGTCAGCCCCAGCATTTT. Protein: CASSLGQGGQPQHF.

This clonotype occurred a few times. The V gene is TRBV20-1, the J gene TRBJ2-7; TRBD2 might be the D (7 bases). The CDR3 length is 13 residues. V was pared by 4 bases and J by 7 bases, with 17 bases between. The germline gives CDR1 DFQATT, CDR2 SNEGSKA (reference sequence). CDR3 residues: CSANQGGGREQYF. Written as DNA, the CDR3 is TGCAGTGCTAACCAGGGAGGGGGTAGGGAGCAGTACTTC.

This clonotype was observed a few times. The genes are TRBV7-9 and TRBJ2-7; 12 positions agree with TRBD1. The V gene end was trimmed by 4 bases and the J gene end by 2 bases; junction bases not matched to a gene: 3. CDR1 and CDR2 (germline): SEHNR, FQNEAQ (reference sequence). The CDR3 spans 15 residues. In DNA form, the CDR3 reads TGTGCCAGCAGCTCCCGGGACAGGGGGCCCTACGAGCAGTACTTC. Its translation is CASSSRDRGPYEQYF.

This clonotype was recorded at least ten times. The chain links TRBV5-6 to TRBJ1-2, with 8 positions matching TRBD1. The CDR3 runs 14 residues. Germline V gene sequence: CDR1 SGHDT, CDR2 YYEEEE. The trim removed 6 bases at V and 5 bases at J, leaving 9 bases unmatched. The CDR3 reads CASNLPDRDYGYTF. The CDR3 DNA reads as TGTGCCAGCAACTTACCGGACAGGGATTATGGCTACACCTTC. Filled out from reference TRBV5-6 and TRBJ1-2, the complete variable domain reads DAGVTQSPTHLIKTRGQQVTLRCSPKSGHDTVSWYQQALGQGPQFIFQYYEEEERQRGNFPDRFSGHQFPNYSSELNVNALLLGDSALYLCASNLPDRDYGYTFGSGTRLTVV.

This clonotype was found a few times. The chain couples TRBV15 to TRBJ1-5, with D possibly matching TRBD1 (5 bases). V lost 5 bases and J lost 2, with 7 bases in between. Germline V gene lookup returns CDR1 LNHNV and CDR2 YYDKDF (reference sequence). The CDR3 consists of 13 residues. The CDR3 bases are TGTGCCACCAGCCGGGACCGCAATCAGCCCCAGCATTTT. As protein: CATSRDRNQPQHF.

This clonotype appeared a few times. This sequence joins TRBV13 and TRBJ1-2; D unresolved. Germline values: CDR1 PRHDT, CDR2 FYEKMQ (reference sequence). Trimming stripped 5 bases from V and 4 bases from J, with 8 bases between. This CDR3 is 12 amino acids long. The CDR3 nucleotides read TGTGCCAGCAGCCCCGGGTCCTATGGCTACACCTTC. It translates to CASSPGSYGYTF.

About this clonotype: One base away lies a much larger clone, so this may be a sequencing read error. The V call is TRBV9, the J call TRBJ2-1, with D possibly matching TRBD1 (6 bases). Germline V gives CDR1 SGDLS, CDR2 YYNGEE. This CDR3 comprises 11 residues. V lost 2 bases and J lost 9, with 6 bases in between. In nucleotides, the CDR3 is TGTGCCAGCAGCGTGGACAGTGAGCAGTTCTTC. Protein: CASSVDSEQFF. Looking up the rest from reference TRBV9 and TRBJ2-1 gives the full variable domain: DSGVTQTPKHLITATGQRVTLRCSPRSGDLSVYWYQQSLDQGLQFLIQYYNGEERAKGNILERFSAQQFPDLHSELNLSSLELGDSALYFCASSVDSEQFFGPGTRLTVL.

The J gene is TRBJ1-4, the V gene TRBV12-3 or TRBV12-4, with TRBD1 matching 10 bases. Losses at the gene ends were 5 bases for V and 7 bases for J; bases not matched to a gene: 25. The CDR3 extends over 21 amino acids. In DNA, the CDR3 is TGTGCCAGCAGTCCCACCCCCGGGACAGGGGCGCAAATCGGCGTTAGTGAAAAACTGTTTTTT. This translates into CASSPTPGTGAQIGVSEKLFF.

The sample holds many counts of this clonotype. The chain combines TRBV5-1 with TRBJ2-3; possibly TRBD1 or TRBD2 for D (5 bases each). Germline V gives CDR1 SGHRS, CDR2 YFSETQ. The germline V and J ends were trimmed by 1 base and 6 bases, with 12 bases remaining between them. The CDR3 consists of 14 residues. This CDR3 is CASSLRGPPDTQYF. CDR3 DNA sequence: TGCGCCAGCAGCTTGCGGGGCCCTCCCGATACGCAGTATTTT. The full variable domain, its missing parts supplied by reference TRBV5-1 and TRBJ2-3, is KAGVTQTPRYLIKTRGQQVTLSCSPISGHRSVSWYQQTPGQGLQFLFEYFSETQRNKGNFPGRFSGRQFSNSRSEMNVSTLELGDSALYLCASSLRGPPDTQYFGPGTRLTVL.

V usage is TRBV6-1 and J usage is TRBJ1-2; D is unclear. Trimming cost V 0 bases and J 5 bases, with 7 bases left between them. Germline CDR1 reads MNHNS; CDR2 reads SASEGT. This CDR3 comprises 13 residues. CDR3 coding DNA: TGTGCCAGCAGTGAAGCAAATAATTATGGCTACACCTTC. Amino acid sequence: CASSEANNYGYTF.

The table lists this clonotype with a count of one. This may come from a read error, since a much larger clone is one base off. The chain carries TRBV9 and TRBJ2-3; D call uncertain. The CDR3 extends over 11 amino acids. Per the germline V gene, CDR1 is SGDLS and CDR2 is YYNGEE. As DNA, the CDR3 is TGTGTCAGTTCCCTCACAGATACGCAGTATTTT. Translating gives CVSSLTDTQYF.

Points on this clonotype: Here the CDR3 omits its conserved ending phenylalanine or tryptophan, so a read error is the likely source. The chain links TRBV7-2 to TRBJ1-2, with D unresolved. Germline assignment: CDR1 SGHTA and CDR2 FQGNSA. V dropped 2 bases and J dropped 5 bases, with 21 bases sitting between them. CDR3 length equals 17 residues. The CDR3 spells CASSLSDPGWAFYGYTL. The CDR3, as DNA: TGTGCCAGCAGCTTATCGGACCCCGGGTGGGCATTTTATGGCTACACCCTC.

CDR3 nucleotides: TGTGCCACCGCGGGGGGAGATGAGCAGTTCTTC. Amino acid sequence: CATAGGDEQFF. V gene TRBV6-5 combines with J gene TRBJ2-1, with 8 bases matching TRBD2. V lost 10 bases to trimming and J lost 8 bases; unmatched junction nucleotides: 4. The CDR3 contains 11 residues. The V gene's germline CDR1 is MNHEY and CDR2 SVGAGI.

The chain couples TRBV6-6 to TRBJ2-5, with 11 positions matching TRBD1. V was pared by 2 bases and J by 4 bases, with 6 bases of the junction left unmatched. The V gene's germline CDR1 is MNHNY and CDR2 SVGAGI (reference sequence). The CDR3 is 16 residues long. This CDR3 reads CASSYGAGTGGETQYF. The CDR3 nucleotides read TGTGCCAGCAGTTACGGAGCTGGGACAGGGGGAGAGACCCAGTACTTC.

The gene calls are TRBV24-1 and TRBJ2-5; TRBD1 aligns across 9 bases. This CDR3 has 16 amino acids. Germline CDR1 KGHDR, CDR2 SFDVKD. J gave up 7 bases and V 4 bases, and 12 bases lay outside the gene matches. CDR3 in DNA: TGTGCCACCAGTGACTCCGGGACAGGGACTTCTGGGACCCAGTACTTC. Amino acids: CATSDSGTGTSGTQYF.

The J gene is TRBJ2-7, the V gene TRBV3-1, with D perhaps matching TRBD1 (6 bases). The CDR3 has 14 amino acids. Trimming cost V 4 bases and J 1 base, with 11 bases left between them. CDR1 and CDR2 (germline): LGHDT, YNNKEL (reference sequence). CDR3 amino acids: CASSPRQVSYEQYF. The CDR3, as DNA: TGTGCCAGCAGCCCCCGACAGGTGTCCTACGAGCAGTACTTC.

V and J are TRBV4-2 and TRBJ2-2, with D possibly TRBD2 on 6 matching bases. Germline-derived CDR1 and CDR2 are LGHNA and YNFKEQ. V lost 5 bases and J 9 bases, leaving 10 bases between the germline ends. This CDR3 has 12 residues. The CDR3 coding sequence is TGTGCCAGCAGCGACCGGGAGAGGGAGCTGTTTTTT. This sequence encodes CASSDRERELFF.

The V gene is TRBV7-9, the J gene TRBJ2-5; possible D gene TRBD2, 6 bases. The length of the CDR3 is 14 residues. Trimming took 5 bases from V and 4 from J, leaving 14 bases between them. CDR1 and CDR2 (germline): SEHNR, FQNEAQ (reference sequence). The CDR3 nucleotides are TGTGCCAGCAGCCCAGTCGGGGGTGGAGAGACCCAGTACTTC. Translation gives CASSPVGGGETQYF.

This clonotype has a handful of counts. The chain has TRBV7-3 and TRBJ2-3; 9 bases align to TRBD2. CDR1 SGHTA and CDR2 FQGTGA come from the germline V gene. V was clipped by 1 base and J by 6 bases; unmatched bases: 8. The CDR3 covers 16 residues. CDR3 sequence reads: CASSLKGAGGSDTQYF. The CDR3, as DNA: TGTGCCAGCAGCTTAAAAGGAGCGGGAGGTTCCGATACGCAGTATTTT. The full variable domain, in which reference TRBV7-3 and TRBJ2-3 provide the parts outside the CDR3, is GAGVSQTPSNKVTEKGKYVELRCDPISGHTALYWYRQSLGQGPEFLIYFQGTGAADDSGLPNDRFFAVRPEGSVSTLKIQRTERGDSAVYLCASSLKGAGGSDTQYFGPGTRLTVL.

Concerning this clonotype itself: Given a much more abundant clone one base away, this may be a read error. V is TRBV6-2 or TRBV6-3 and J is TRBJ2-7; 10 bases are a match to TRBD1. CDR1 is MNHEY, CDR2 SVGEGT, per germline. The CDR3 totals 15 residues. The CDR3 region is CASSPTRDRGYEQHF. The CDR3 bases are TGTGCCAGCAGCCCAACCCGGGACAGGGGCTACGAGCAGCACTTC.

CDR3 in DNA: TGTGCCAGCAGCACGGGGCAGGGTCGGAGCTACACCTTC. It codes for CASSTGQGRSYTF. The rearrangement joins TRBV12-3 or TRBV12-4 to TRBJ1-2; tentative D call: TRBD1 (5 bases). The CDR3 has 13 amino acids. Trimming took off 6 bases at V and 9 bases at J, with 17 bases between the two ends.

The table lists this clonotype with a few counts. The chain has TRBV24-1 and TRBJ2-2, with D possibly called TRBD1 or TRBD2 (5 bases each). Looked up from germline, CDR1 is KGHDR and CDR2 is SFDVKD. Trimming pared 9 bases from V and 1 base from J, leaving 14 bases between. CDR3 size: 15 residues. CDR3 sequence: CATSGTEKNTGELFF. For the CDR3, the DNA is TGTGCCACCTCTGGGACGGAGAAGAACACCGGGGAGCTGTTTTTT.

This clonotype was picked up a small number of times. The CDR3 here is CASSSEGGGIYEQYF. The CDR3 nucleotides are TGTGCCAGCAGTTCAGAGGGCGGGGGGATCTACGAGCAGTACTTC. The V gene is TRBV12-3 or TRBV12-4, the J gene TRBJ2-7, with 8 bases aligning to TRBD2. With 4 bases clipped from V and 3 bases from J, the junction kept 8 bases outside the gene matches. CDR3 length equals 15 residues.

Remarks on this clonotype: Sequence at one end of the junction differs from germline and may be a read error. The chain couples TRBV4-1 to TRBJ1-3; D perhaps matches TRBD1 (5 bases). The CDR3 is made up of 15 amino acids. Germline V CDR1 and CDR2: MGHRA, YSYEKL. The CDR3 DNA is TGCGCCAGCAGCCAAGATCCCGGGGCCGGAAACACCATGTATTTT. Its protein product is CASSQDPGAGNTMYF.

In DNA, the CDR3 is TGTGCCAGCAGCTCCCGACAGAACTATGGCTACACCTTC. Its protein is CASSSRQNYGYTF. The genes are TRBV12-3 or TRBV12-4 and TRBJ1-2; TRBD1 might be the D (5 bases). Between the trimmed V and J ends, which lost 6 bases and 2 bases, there was a span of 10 bases. The CDR3 runs 13 residues.

This clonotype was picked up one time. This chain uses TRBV13 with TRBJ2-3; D remains ambiguous. Germline V CDR1 and CDR2: PRHDT, FYEKMQ (reference sequence). The ends were cut back, 1 base at V and 6 bases at J, with 5 bases in the middle. CDR3 size: 12 residues. This chain's CDR3 is CASSLATDTQYF. CDR3 nucleotides: TGTGCCAGCAGCTTAGCAACGGATACGCAGTATTTT.

V is TRBV7-9 and J is TRBJ2-3, with D unclear. This CDR3 is built from 14 residues. Trimming pared 5 bases from V and 2 bases from J, leaving 11 bases between. Germline V CDR1 and CDR2: SEHNR, FQNEAQ (reference sequence). CDR3 region: CASSHQHFTDTQYF. The CDR3 coding sequence is TGTGCCAGCAGCCATCAGCATTTCACAGATACGCAGTATTTT.

This clonotype was seen at least ten times. The rearrangement links TRBV9 to TRBJ2-3; 7 nucleotides line up with TRBD2. Per germline, CDR1 SGDLS and CDR2 YYNGEE. The CDR3 is 15 amino acids. Trimming at V came to 1 base and at J to 3 bases, leaving 5 bases not matched to a gene. The CDR3 loop is CASSVLGGSTDTQYF. CDR3 sequence (DNA): TGTGCCAGCAGCGTACTGGGCGGGAGTACAGATACGCAGTATTTT.